Below are 8 T cell receptor beta chains sequenced from a single sample in a study of T cells after yellow fever vaccination. TCRdb used MiXCR to reprocess the 5' RACE reads, holding one entry per CDR3 protein. The sample lists about 320,000 distinct CDR3 sequences, over 8.5% occurring once. Sequenced material: CD4+ T cells sorted from PBMCs, taken 45 days after the yellow fever booster vaccination. The receptors were gathered from a young man who received the YFV17D yellow fever vaccine.

This clonotype occurred many times. This chain joins TRBV10-3 and TRBJ2-3, with 12 bases identical to TRBD2. The CDR3 spans 16 residues. V was clipped by 7 bases and J by 1 base; unmatched bases: 6. Germline loops: CDR1 ENHRY, CDR2 SYGVKD. The CDR3 loop is CAITATSGGRTDTQYF. The CDR3 DNA reads TGTGCCATCACCGCTACTAGCGGGGGGCGCACAGATACGCAGTATTTT.

The J gene is TRBJ2-3, the V gene TRBV18; D remains ambiguous. In germline, CDR1 is KGHSH, CDR2 LQKENI. The CDR3 runs to 16 residues. V was cut by 2 bases and J by 1 base, with 13 bases left in between. CDR3: CASSPFSQTRTDTQYF. The DNA for the CDR3 is TGTGCCAGCTCACCATTTTCGCAGACTCGCACAGATACGCAGTATTTT.

The V and J genes are TRBV12-3 or TRBV12-4 and TRBJ2-6; 8 bases line up with TRBD2. Trimming cost V 6 bases and J 8 bases; bases outside gene matches: 6. This CDR3 is 14 amino acids long. The DNA for the CDR3 is TGTGCCAGCAGCATAGCGGGGACAACCAACGTCCTGACTTTC. This sequence encodes CASSIAGTTNVLTF.

This clonotype has a handful of counts. This chain uses TRBV5-5 with TRBJ1-6; D uncertain. V was shortened by 0 bases and J by 0 bases, with 7 bases between the two germline ends. This CDR3 region has 16 residues. Germline V gene lookup returns CDR1 SGHKS and CDR2 YYEKEE (reference sequence). The CDR3, as DNA: TGTGCCAGCAGCTTGGATTGGAGCTCCTATAATTCACCCCTCCACTTT. Amino acids: CASSLDWSSYNSPLHF.

The rearrangement uses TRBV12-3 or TRBV12-4 and TRBJ2-2; D uncertain. V was clipped by 0 bases and J by 4 bases, with 6 bases between them. This CDR3 is 14 amino acids long. The CDR3 nucleotides are TGTGCCAGCAGTTTAGCCACAATCACCGGGGAGCTGTTTTTT. Translation: CASSLATITGELFF.

This clonotype has a handful of counts. The DNA for the CDR3 is TGTGCCAGCAGTGCCCCTGGCTACACCTTC. Its translation is CASSAPGYTF. V gene TRBV6-6 combines with J gene TRBJ1-2; D is unresolved. CDR1 MNHNY and CDR2 SVGAGI come from the germline V gene (reference sequence). Trimming pared 5 bases from V and 7 bases from J, leaving 5 bases between. The length of the CDR3 is 10 residues.

The rearrangement links TRBV20-1 to TRBJ1-6; the D is unclear. The germline gives CDR1 DFQATT, CDR2 SNEGSKA (reference sequence). CDR3 size: 16 residues. The V and J ends lost 0 bases and 7 bases respectively, with 16 bases between them. The CDR3 here is CSARDEGRVQNSPLHF. The CDR3 nucleotides read TGCAGTGCTAGAGATGAGGGAAGGGTCCAGAATTCACCCCTCCACTTT.

This clonotype was recorded at least ten times. The chain uses TRBV4-3 and TRBJ2-1, with 13 bases that match TRBD2. CDR1 and CDR2 (germline): LGHNA, YSLEER. J was trimmed by 3 bases and V by 4 bases; bases with no gene match: 3. The CDR3 totals 16 residues. CDR3 residues: CASSLGTSGDYNEQFF. CDR3 coding DNA: TGCGCCAGCAGCCTTGGGACTAGCGGGGACTACAATGAGCAGTTCTTC.